Listed below are T cell receptor beta chains from one sample, sequenced in a study of blood T cells in healthy people across ages. MiXCR, applied by TCRdb to the 5' RACE reads, yields one record per CDR3 protein. Counted here are 1.5 million to 2 million distinct CDR3 sequences, roughly 49% occurring once; the ten biggest clones make up 2.1%. Sequencing was done on a sample of blood. The receptors were gathered from a middle-aged woman in good health. Each CDR3 is given with its conserved first and last residue. The order of the fields is D gene, J gene, clone size, V gene, CDR3 DNA, CDR3 protein. D genes are given only for firm matches. Size tells how often a clone was seen (once, few, many) or the class of an expanded clone, and some rows leave it out.

d_call: NA; j_call: TRBJ2-1; clone_size: NA; v_call: TRBV20-1; cdr3_nt: TGCAGACAAAGAGGGAGACAAAACAATGAGCAGTTCTTC; cdr3_aa: CRQRGRQNNEQFF
d_call: NA; j_call: TRBJ1-2; clone_size: few; v_call: TRBV20-1; cdr3_nt: TGCAGTGCTAGAGTTCCGGCAGGGAGTGGCTACACCTTC; cdr3_aa: CSARVPAGSGYTF
d_call: NA; j_call: TRBJ1-2; clone_size: NA; v_call: TRBV20-1; cdr3_nt: TGCAGTGCTAGGGGGAGGCTCGGGGGCTATGGCTACACCTTC; cdr3_aa: CSARGRLGGYGYTF
d_call: NA; j_call: TRBJ1-4; clone_size: NA; v_call: TRBV20-1; cdr3_nt: TGCAGTGCTAGAGATCCACGGGTCTGGGAAAAACTGTTTTTT; cdr3_aa: CSARDPRVWEKLFF
d_call: TRBD2; j_call: TRBJ2-7; clone_size: NA; v_call: TRBV6-2/TRBV6-3; cdr3_nt: TGTGCCAGCAGTTCAACCGGGACTAGCGGGACTTACGAGCAGTACTTC; cdr3_aa: CASSSTGTSGTYEQYF
d_call: NA; j_call: TRBJ1-2; clone_size: NA; v_call: TRBV28; cdr3_nt: TGTGCCAGCAGTCCTCCCGGGAGGAACTATAGCTACACCTTC; cdr3_aa: CASSPPGRNYSYTF
d_call: NA; j_call: TRBJ2-3; clone_size: NA; v_call: TRBV9; cdr3_nt: TGTGCCAGCAGCCCCCCGGGGGGCGCCGCAGATACGCAGTATTTT; cdr3_aa: CASSPPGGAADTQYF
d_call: NA; j_call: TRBJ1-5; clone_size: NA; v_call: TRBV20-1; cdr3_nt: TGCAGTGTTCCTGGACATCGCGACAATCAGCCCCAGCATTTT; cdr3_aa: CSVPGHRDNQPQHF
d_call: NA; j_call: TRBJ2-4; clone_size: NA; v_call: TRBV24-1; cdr3_nt: TGTGCCACCAGTGATGGGGCAGCTGGGCTAGCCAAAAACATTCAGTACTTC; cdr3_aa: CATSDGAAGLAKNIQYF
d_call: NA; j_call: TRBJ1-2; clone_size: NA; v_call: TRBV20-1; cdr3_nt: TGCAGTGCTATTCGGACAGCCGCCAGTGGCTACACCTTC; cdr3_aa: CSAIRTAASGYTF
d_call: NA; j_call: TRBJ2-2; clone_size: NA; v_call: TRBV6-6; cdr3_nt: TGTGCCAGCAGTTACTCGCTCGGGGGGCAAGACGGGGAGCTGTTTTTT; cdr3_aa: CASSYSLGGQDGELFF
d_call: NA; j_call: TRBJ1-2; clone_size: NA; v_call: TRBV15; cdr3_nt: TGTGCCACCAGCAGAGGGAATCAGCTCTATGGCTACACCTTC; cdr3_aa: CATSRGNQLYGYTF
d_call: NA; j_call: TRBJ2-7; clone_size: NA; v_call: TRBV5-6; cdr3_nt: TGTGCCGGCAGCTTGATAAGGACCTTAAGGGACGAGCAGTACTTC; cdr3_aa: CAGSLIRTLRDEQYF
d_call: NA; j_call: TRBJ2-3; clone_size: NA; v_call: TRBV7-2; cdr3_nt: TGTGCCAGCAGACTACTAGCATCGGTCACAGATACGCAGTATTTT; cdr3_aa: CASRLLASVTDTQYF
d_call: TRBD1; j_call: TRBJ2-7; clone_size: NA; v_call: TRBV4-1; cdr3_nt: TGCGCCAGCAGCCCAGCGGACAGGGTCAGGACCTACGAGCAGTACTTC; cdr3_aa: CASSPADRVRTYEQYF
d_call: TRBD2; j_call: TRBJ2-1; clone_size: few; v_call: TRBV20-1; cdr3_nt: TGCAGTGCTAGAGTGAGTAGCGGGGGAGTCTACAATGAGCAGTTCTTC; cdr3_aa: CSARVSSGGVYNEQFF
d_call: NA; j_call: TRBJ1-2; clone_size: NA; v_call: TRBV7-2; cdr3_nt: TGTGCCAGCAGCTTAGGAGTGATAGGGGGAGGCTACACCTTC; cdr3_aa: CASSLGVIGGGYTF
d_call: NA; j_call: TRBJ1-4; clone_size: NA; v_call: TRBV10-3; cdr3_nt: TGTGCCATCAGTGAGAGGAGGGGCGGACTTAATGAAAAACTGTTTTTT; cdr3_aa: CAISERRGGLNEKLFF
d_call: TRBD1; j_call: TRBJ1-2; clone_size: NA; v_call: TRBV20-1; cdr3_nt: TGCAGTGCTCGACCGACAGGGACCTATGGCTACACCTTC; cdr3_aa: CSARPTGTYGYTF
d_call: NA; j_call: TRBJ2-3; clone_size: few; v_call: TRBV6-2/TRBV6-3; cdr3_nt: TGTGCCATCGACCTAGGGAGAGGCACAGATACGCAGTATTTT; cdr3_aa: CAIDLGRGTDTQYF
d_call: TRBD1; j_call: TRBJ1-2; clone_size: NA; v_call: TRBV2; cdr3_nt: TGTGCCAGCAGAAGACAGGGATTCTATGGCTACACCTTC; cdr3_aa: CASRRQGFYGYTF
d_call: NA; j_call: TRBJ1-4; clone_size: NA; v_call: TRBV12-5; cdr3_nt: TGTGCTAGATTACCCGCTAGGAGGATTCCAACTAATGAAAAACTGTTTTTT; cdr3_aa: CARLPARRIPTNEKLFF
d_call: NA; j_call: TRBJ2-4; clone_size: few; v_call: TRBV5-6; cdr3_nt: TGTGCCAGCAGCTCCCAGGGAGTTTTTAAAAACATTCAGTACTTC; cdr3_aa: CASSSQGVFKNIQYF
d_call: TRBD2; j_call: TRBJ2-7; clone_size: NA; v_call: TRBV5-1; cdr3_nt: TGCGCCAGCAGCTCGGGACTAGCGGACTCCTACGAGCAGTACTTC; cdr3_aa: CASSSGLADSYEQYF
d_call: NA; j_call: TRBJ2-4; clone_size: NA; v_call: TRBV4-3; cdr3_nt: TGCGCCAGCAGCCAATACTCGCGGGGCTCCCAAAACATTCAGTACTTC; cdr3_aa: CASSQYSRGSQNIQYF
d_call: NA; j_call: TRBJ2-5; clone_size: few; v_call: TRBV11-2; cdr3_nt: TGTGCCAGCAGCTTAGAAGAGGGACCCTTAGGGACTTACCCCCAAAACAAAGAGACCCAGTACTTC; cdr3_aa: CASSLEEGPLGTYPQNKETQYF
d_call: NA; j_call: TRBJ2-5; clone_size: few; v_call: TRBV6-6; cdr3_nt: TGTGCCAGCAGTTACGGGCAGGTGGCTCGGGAGACCCAGTACTTC; cdr3_aa: CASSYGQVARETQYF
d_call: NA; j_call: TRBJ2-3; clone_size: few; v_call: TRBV6-1; cdr3_nt: TGTGCCAGCAGTGGGCGAGGTGGATCTGTTGGAACAGATACGCAGTATTTT; cdr3_aa: CASSGRGGSVGTDTQYF
d_call: NA; j_call: TRBJ2-1; clone_size: once; v_call: TRBV9; cdr3_nt: TGTGCCAGCAGCGTGAGAAGCCCGGGGGATCCCTACAATGAGCAGTTCTTC; cdr3_aa: CASSVRSPGDPYNEQFF
d_call: NA; j_call: TRBJ2-1; clone_size: NA; v_call: TRBV20-1; cdr3_nt: TGCAGTGCTAGACCATTAGGACAATTAGACAATGAGCAGTTCTTC; cdr3_aa: CSARPLGQLDNEQFF
d_call: NA; j_call: TRBJ2-1; clone_size: NA; v_call: TRBV28; cdr3_nt: TGTGCCAGCAGTTCCAGTGGGGTAAACGAGCAGTTCTTC; cdr3_aa: CASSSSGVNEQFF
d_call: TRBD2; j_call: TRBJ2-3; clone_size: many; v_call: TRBV20-1; cdr3_nt: TGCAGTGCTAGTTCAGTCGCGGGGGGGACTAATACGCAGTATTTT; cdr3_aa: CSASSVAGGTNTQYF
d_call: NA; j_call: TRBJ1-6; clone_size: NA; v_call: TRBV20-1; cdr3_nt: TGCAGTGCTAGTCGAGGGATGGGATCCTATAATTCACCCCTCCACTTT; cdr3_aa: CSASRGMGSYNSPLHF
d_call: TRBD1; j_call: TRBJ2-5; clone_size: few; v_call: TRBV28; cdr3_nt: TGTGCCAGCAGTAGGGGGCGAGGAAAGACCCAGTACTTC; cdr3_aa: CASSRGRGKTQYF
d_call: NA; j_call: TRBJ2-1; clone_size: few; v_call: TRBV18; cdr3_nt: TGTGCCAGCTCACCAAGTGCGGCTTCCCGCAATGAGCAGTTCTTC; cdr3_aa: CASSPSAASRNEQFF
d_call: NA; j_call: TRBJ1-6; clone_size: NA; v_call: TRBV5-1; cdr3_nt: TGCGCCAGCAGCTCGGACACGAGCTCCTATAATTCACCCCTCCACTTT; cdr3_aa: CASSSDTSSYNSPLHF
d_call: NA; j_call: TRBJ2-7; clone_size: NA; v_call: TRBV21-1; cdr3_nt: TGTGCCAGCAGCACGGGCGGGGTCGAGAGGTACTCCTACGAGCAGTACTTC; cdr3_aa: CASSTGGVERYSYEQYF
d_call: NA; j_call: TRBJ1-5; clone_size: NA; v_call: TRBV5-1; cdr3_nt: TGCGCCAGCAGCTTGTCAGGGGTTGAGGGTCAGCCCCAGCATTTT; cdr3_aa: CASSLSGVEGQPQHF
d_call: NA; j_call: TRBJ1-6; clone_size: few; v_call: TRBV15; cdr3_nt: TGTGCCACCAGCAGAGATGGGGGAGAGTCACCCCTCCACTTT; cdr3_aa: CATSRDGGESPLHF
d_call: NA; j_call: TRBJ2-3; clone_size: NA; v_call: TRBV6-5; cdr3_nt: TGTGCCAGCAGTCAAAGGACCGGGACTGGCACAGATACGCAGTATTTT; cdr3_aa: CASSQRTGTGTDTQYF
d_call: NA; j_call: TRBJ1-5; clone_size: NA; v_call: TRBV4-2; cdr3_nt: TGTGCCAGCAGCCAGCAATATAGCAATCAGCCCCAGCATTTT; cdr3_aa: CASSQQYSNQPQHF
d_call: TRBD1; j_call: TRBJ2-1; clone_size: NA; v_call: TRBV9; cdr3_nt: TGTGCCAGCGGCGTAGGGGGGACAGGACACAATGAGCAGTTCTTC; cdr3_aa: CASGVGGTGHNEQFF
d_call: TRBD1; j_call: TRBJ1-2; clone_size: NA; v_call: TRBV28; cdr3_nt: TGTGCCAGCCAAGGAGGGGGCATAAGAGGCTACACCTTC; cdr3_aa: CASQGGGIRGYTF
d_call: NA; j_call: TRBJ1-5; clone_size: NA; v_call: TRBV12-3/TRBV12-4; cdr3_nt: TGTGCCAGCAGTCAGCAGGGTCAGCCCCAGCATTTT; cdr3_aa: CASSQQGQPQHF
d_call: NA; j_call: TRBJ2-6; clone_size: NA; v_call: TRBV9; cdr3_nt: TGTGCCAGCAGCCCCCCCGGGGTTGGGGCCAACGTCCTGACTTTC; cdr3_aa: CASSPPGVGANVLTF
d_call: NA; j_call: TRBJ2-7; clone_size: once; v_call: TRBV3-1; cdr3_nt: TGTGCCAGCAGCCAGCCCCCCGGTCACTACGAGCAGTACTTC; cdr3_aa: CASSQPPGHYEQYF
d_call: NA; j_call: TRBJ2-6; clone_size: NA; v_call: TRBV7-9; cdr3_nt: TGTGCCAGCACCCGTGACCTACCCTCTGGGGCCAACGTCCTGACTTTC; cdr3_aa: CASTRDLPSGANVLTF
d_call: TRBD2; j_call: TRBJ2-5; clone_size: NA; v_call: TRBV3-1; cdr3_nt: TGTGCCAGCAGCCAAGAGACTAGCGGGGGGCTACGGGGCGAGACCCAGTACTTC; cdr3_aa: CASSQETSGGLRGETQYF
d_call: NA; j_call: TRBJ2-2; clone_size: once; v_call: TRBV11-2; cdr3_nt: TGTGCCAGCAGCTTAGTATCCCTACTAGTTCCCGGGGAGCTGTTTTTT; cdr3_aa: CASSLVSLLVPGELFF
d_call: TRBD1; j_call: TRBJ2-7; clone_size: few; v_call: TRBV6-2/TRBV6-3; cdr3_nt: TGTGCCAGCAGCAAGACGACAGGGCTATCCTCCACCTACGAGCAGTACTTC; cdr3_aa: CASSKTTGLSSTYEQYF
d_call: NA; j_call: TRBJ2-4; clone_size: NA; v_call: TRBV5-5; cdr3_nt: TGTGCCAGTAGCAACGGAGGAGAAAACATTCAGTACTTC; cdr3_aa: CASSNGGENIQYF
d_call: NA; j_call: TRBJ2-3; clone_size: NA; v_call: TRBV15; cdr3_nt: TGTGCCACCGCCGGGCCAGATACGCAGTATTTT; cdr3_aa: CATAGPDTQYF